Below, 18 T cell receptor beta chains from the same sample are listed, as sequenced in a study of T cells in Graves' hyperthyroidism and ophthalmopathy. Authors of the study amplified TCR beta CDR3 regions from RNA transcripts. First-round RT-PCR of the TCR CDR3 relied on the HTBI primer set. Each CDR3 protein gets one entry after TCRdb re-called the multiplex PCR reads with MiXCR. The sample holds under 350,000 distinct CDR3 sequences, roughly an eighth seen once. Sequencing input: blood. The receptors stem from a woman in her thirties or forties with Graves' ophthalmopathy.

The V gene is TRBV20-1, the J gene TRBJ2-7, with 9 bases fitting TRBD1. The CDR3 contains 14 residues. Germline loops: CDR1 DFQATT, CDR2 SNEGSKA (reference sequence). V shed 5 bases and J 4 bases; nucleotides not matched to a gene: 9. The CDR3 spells CSAPATGGPYEQYF. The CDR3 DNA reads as TGCAGTGCTCCTGCGACAGGGGGTCCTTACGAGCAGTACTTC.

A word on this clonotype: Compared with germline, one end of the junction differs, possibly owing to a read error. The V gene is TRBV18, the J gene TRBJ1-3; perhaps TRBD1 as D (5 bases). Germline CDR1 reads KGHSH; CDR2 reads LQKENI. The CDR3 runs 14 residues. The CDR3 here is CASSPGGTGSTIYF. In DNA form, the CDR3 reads TGTGCCAGCTCACCAGGCGGGACTGGAAGCACCATATATTTT.

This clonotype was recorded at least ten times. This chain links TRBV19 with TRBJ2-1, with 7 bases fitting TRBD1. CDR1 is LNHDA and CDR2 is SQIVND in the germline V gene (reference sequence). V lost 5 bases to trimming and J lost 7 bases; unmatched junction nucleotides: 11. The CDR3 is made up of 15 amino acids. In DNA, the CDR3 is TGTGCCAGTAGTGTTGGGACAGTGGGAGTGAATGAGCAGTTCTTC. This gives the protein CASSVGTVGVNEQFF.

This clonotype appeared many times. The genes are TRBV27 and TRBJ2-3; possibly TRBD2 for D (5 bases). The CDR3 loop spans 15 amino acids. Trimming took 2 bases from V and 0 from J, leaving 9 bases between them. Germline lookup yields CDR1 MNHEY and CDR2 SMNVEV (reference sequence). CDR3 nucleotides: TGTGCCAGCAGTTTACAGCGGACTAGCACAGATACGCAGTATTTT. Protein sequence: CASSLQRTSTDTQYF.

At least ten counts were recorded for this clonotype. Here the CDR3 DNA reads TGTGCTAGTGGTTTGATCCACAGGGGGGAAAAACTGTTTTTT. Translating gives CASGLIHRGEKLFF. The chain is built from TRBV12-5 and TRBJ1-4; 8 nucleotides match TRBD1. In germline, CDR1 is LGHNT, CDR2 FRNRAP. Losses at the gene ends were 2 bases for V and 8 bases for J; bases not matched to a gene: 4. The CDR3 loop spans 14 amino acids.

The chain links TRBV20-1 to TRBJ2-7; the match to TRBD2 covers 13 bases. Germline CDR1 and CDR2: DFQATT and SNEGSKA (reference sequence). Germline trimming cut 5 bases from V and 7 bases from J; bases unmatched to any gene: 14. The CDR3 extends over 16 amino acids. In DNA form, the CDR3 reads TGCAGTGCTTTCTCCTGGACTAGCGGGAGTACGAGGGAGCAGTACTTC. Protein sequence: CSAFSWTSGSTREQYF.

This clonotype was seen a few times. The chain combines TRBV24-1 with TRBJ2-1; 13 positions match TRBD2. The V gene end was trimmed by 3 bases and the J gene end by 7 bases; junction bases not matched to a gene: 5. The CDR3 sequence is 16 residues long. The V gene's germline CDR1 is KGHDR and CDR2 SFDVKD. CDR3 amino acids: CATSDPGLAGENEQFF. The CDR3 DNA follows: TGTGCCACCAGTGATCCAGGACTAGCGGGAGAAAATGAGCAGTTCTTC.

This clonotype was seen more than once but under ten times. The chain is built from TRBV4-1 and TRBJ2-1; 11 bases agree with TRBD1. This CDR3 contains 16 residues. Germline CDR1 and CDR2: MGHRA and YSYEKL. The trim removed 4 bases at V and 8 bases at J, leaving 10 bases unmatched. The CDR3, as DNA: TGCGCCAGCAGCCTAACGGACAGGGGGCGCATCTATGAGCAGTTCTTC. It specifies CASSLTDRGRIYEQFF.

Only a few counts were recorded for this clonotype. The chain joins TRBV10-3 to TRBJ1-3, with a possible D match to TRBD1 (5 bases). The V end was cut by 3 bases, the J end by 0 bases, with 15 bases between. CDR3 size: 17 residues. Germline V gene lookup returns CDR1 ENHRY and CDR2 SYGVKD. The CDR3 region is CAISDGGREHSGNTIYF. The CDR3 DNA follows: TGTGCCATCAGTGATGGGGGGAGGGAACACTCTGGAAACACCATATATTTT.

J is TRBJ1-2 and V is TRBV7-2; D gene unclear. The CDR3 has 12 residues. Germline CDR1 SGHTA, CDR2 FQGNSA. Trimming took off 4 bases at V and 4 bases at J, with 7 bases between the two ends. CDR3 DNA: TGTGCCAGCAGCTCCCGTCCCTATGGCTACACCTTC. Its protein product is CASSSRPYGYTF.

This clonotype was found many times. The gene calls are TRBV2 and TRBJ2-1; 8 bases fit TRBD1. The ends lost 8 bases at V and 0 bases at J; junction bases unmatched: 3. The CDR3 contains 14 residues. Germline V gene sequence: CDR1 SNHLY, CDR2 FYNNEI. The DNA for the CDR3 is TGTGCCAGCGGCGGACAGGGCTCCTACAATGAGCAGTTCTTC. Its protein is CASGGQGSYNEQFF.

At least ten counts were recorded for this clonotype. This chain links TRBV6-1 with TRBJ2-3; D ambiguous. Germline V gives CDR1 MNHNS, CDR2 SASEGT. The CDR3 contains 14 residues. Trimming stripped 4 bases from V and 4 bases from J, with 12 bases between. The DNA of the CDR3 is TGTGCCAGCAGTGGACAAAGTGGGGCAGATACGCAGTATTTT. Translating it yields CASSGQSGADTQYF.

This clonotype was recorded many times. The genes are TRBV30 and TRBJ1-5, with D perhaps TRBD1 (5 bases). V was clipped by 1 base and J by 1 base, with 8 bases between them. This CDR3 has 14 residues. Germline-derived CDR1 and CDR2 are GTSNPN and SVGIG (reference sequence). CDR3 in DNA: TGTGCCTGGAGTGAATGGGGGAGCAATCAGCCCCAGCATTTT. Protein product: CAWSEWGSNQPQHF.

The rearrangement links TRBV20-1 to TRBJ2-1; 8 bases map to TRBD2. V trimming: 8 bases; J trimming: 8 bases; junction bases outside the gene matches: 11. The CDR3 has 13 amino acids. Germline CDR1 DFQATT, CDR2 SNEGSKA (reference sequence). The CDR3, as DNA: TGCAGTACTCTACCCGGGGGGGGATATGAGCAGTTCTTC. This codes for CSTLPGGGYEQFF.

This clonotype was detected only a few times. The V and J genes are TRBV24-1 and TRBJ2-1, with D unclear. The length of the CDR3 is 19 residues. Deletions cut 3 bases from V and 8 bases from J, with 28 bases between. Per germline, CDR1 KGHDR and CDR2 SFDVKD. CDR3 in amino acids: CATSDLPGKGPSLKDEQFF. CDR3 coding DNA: TGTGCCACCAGTGATCTGCCGGGTAAGGGCCCCTCCTTAAAGGATGAGCAGTTCTTC.

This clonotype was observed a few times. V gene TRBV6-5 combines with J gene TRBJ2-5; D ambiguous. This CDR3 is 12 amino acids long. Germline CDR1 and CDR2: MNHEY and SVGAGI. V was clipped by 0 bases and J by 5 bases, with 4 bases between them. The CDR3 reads CASSYSGETQYF. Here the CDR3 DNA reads TGTGCCAGCAGTTACTCTGGGGAGACCCAGTACTTC.

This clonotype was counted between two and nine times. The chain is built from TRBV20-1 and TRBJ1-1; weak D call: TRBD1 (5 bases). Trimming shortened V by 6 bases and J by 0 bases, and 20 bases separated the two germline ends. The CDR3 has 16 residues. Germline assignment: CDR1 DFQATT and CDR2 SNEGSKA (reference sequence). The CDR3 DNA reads TGCAGTGCCTCCGAAGTGCTTACCAGGGTGAACACTGAAGCTTTCTTT. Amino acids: CSASEVLTRVNTEAFF.

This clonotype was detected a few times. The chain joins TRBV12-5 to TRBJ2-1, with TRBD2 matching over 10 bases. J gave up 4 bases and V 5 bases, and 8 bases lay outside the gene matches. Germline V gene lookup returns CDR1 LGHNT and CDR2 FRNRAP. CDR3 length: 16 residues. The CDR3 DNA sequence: TGTGCTAGTGGTCCGCTCACTAGCGGGACATACAATGAGCAGTTCTTC. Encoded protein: CASGPLTSGTYNEQFF.